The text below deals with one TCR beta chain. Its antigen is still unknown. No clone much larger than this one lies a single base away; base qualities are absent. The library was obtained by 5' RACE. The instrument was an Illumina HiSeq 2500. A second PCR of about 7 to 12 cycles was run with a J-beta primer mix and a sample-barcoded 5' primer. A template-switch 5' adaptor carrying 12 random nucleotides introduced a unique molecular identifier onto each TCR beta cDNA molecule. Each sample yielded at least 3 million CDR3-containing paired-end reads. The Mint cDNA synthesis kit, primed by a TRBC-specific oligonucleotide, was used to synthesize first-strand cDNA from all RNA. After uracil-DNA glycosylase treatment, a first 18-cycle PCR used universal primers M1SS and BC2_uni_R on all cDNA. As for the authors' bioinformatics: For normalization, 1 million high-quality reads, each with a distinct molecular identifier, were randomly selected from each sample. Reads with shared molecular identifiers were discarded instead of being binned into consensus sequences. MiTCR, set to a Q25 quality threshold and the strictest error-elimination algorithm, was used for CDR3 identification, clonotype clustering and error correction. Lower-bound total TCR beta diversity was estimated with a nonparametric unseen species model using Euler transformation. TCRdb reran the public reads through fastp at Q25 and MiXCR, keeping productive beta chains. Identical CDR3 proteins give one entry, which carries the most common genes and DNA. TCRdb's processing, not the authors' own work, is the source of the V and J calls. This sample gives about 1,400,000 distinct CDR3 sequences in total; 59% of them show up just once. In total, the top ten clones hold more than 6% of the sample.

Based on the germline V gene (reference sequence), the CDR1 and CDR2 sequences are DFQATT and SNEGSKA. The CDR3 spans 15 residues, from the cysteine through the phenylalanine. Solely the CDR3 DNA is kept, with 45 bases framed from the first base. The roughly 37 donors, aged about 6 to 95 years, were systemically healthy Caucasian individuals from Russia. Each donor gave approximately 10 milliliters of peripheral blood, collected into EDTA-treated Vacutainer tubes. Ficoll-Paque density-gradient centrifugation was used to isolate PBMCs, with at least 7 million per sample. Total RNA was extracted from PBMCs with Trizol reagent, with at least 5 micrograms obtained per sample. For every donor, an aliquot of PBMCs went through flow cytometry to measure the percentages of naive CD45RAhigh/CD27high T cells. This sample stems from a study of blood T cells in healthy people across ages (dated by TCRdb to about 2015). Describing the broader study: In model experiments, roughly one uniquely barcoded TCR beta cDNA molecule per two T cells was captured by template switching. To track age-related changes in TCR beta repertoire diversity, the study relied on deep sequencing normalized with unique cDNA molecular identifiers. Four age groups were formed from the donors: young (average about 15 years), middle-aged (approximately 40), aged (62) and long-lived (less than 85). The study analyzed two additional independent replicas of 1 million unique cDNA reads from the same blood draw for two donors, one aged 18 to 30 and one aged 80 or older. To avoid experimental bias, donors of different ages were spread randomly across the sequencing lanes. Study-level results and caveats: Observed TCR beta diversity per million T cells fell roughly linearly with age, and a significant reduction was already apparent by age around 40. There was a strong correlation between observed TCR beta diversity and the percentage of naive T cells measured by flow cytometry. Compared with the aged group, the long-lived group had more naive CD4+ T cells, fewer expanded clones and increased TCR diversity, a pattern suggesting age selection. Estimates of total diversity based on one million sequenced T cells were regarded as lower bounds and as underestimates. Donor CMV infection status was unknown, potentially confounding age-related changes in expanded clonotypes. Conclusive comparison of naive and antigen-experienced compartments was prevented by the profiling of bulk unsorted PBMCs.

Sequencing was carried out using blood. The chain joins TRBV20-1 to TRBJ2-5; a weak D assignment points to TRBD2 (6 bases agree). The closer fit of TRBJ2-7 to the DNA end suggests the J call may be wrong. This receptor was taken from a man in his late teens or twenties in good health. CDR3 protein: CSARDSFRGTYEQYF. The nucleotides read TGCAGTGCTAGAGATTCATTCCGGGGGACCTACGAGCAGTACTTC.